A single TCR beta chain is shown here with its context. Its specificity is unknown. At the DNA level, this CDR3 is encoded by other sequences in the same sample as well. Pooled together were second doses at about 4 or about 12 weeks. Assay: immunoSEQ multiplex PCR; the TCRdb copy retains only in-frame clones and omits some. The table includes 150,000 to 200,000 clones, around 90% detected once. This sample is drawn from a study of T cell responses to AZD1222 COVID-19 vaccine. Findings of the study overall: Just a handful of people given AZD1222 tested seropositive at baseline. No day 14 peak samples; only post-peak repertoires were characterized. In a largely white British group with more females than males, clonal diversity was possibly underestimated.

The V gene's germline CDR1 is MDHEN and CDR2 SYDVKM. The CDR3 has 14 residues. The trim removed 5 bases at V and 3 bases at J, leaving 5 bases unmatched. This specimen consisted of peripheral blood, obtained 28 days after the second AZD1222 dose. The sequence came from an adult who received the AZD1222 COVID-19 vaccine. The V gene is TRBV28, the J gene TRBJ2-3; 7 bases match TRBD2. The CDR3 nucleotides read TGTGCCAGCAGTCCCCCGGGAGGTACAGATACGCAGTATTTT. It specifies CASSPPGGTDTQYF.